This is a list of T cell receptor beta chains from one sample in a study of shared clonotypes between healthy human individuals. Sequencing used immunoSEQ multiplex PCR; TCRdb keeps in-frame clones, though not all of them. This repertoire shows millions of clones, 93% found once; its top ten account for 0.3% to 0.4%. The sequenced material came from naive CD4+ T cells from PBMCs. Receptors were obtained from a man younger than 30 in good health. Some clones in this sample may be carry-over from other donors' samples. Both conserved end residues are part of each CDR3. The D gene is left open where the match is weak. Rows give clone size only sometimes, using once, few, many, or a class for an expanded clone.

CDR3nt: TGCAGCGTTGAACAGGGGGCGGGAGATACGCAGTATTTT
CDR3aa: CSVEQGAGDTQYF
d_gene: TRBD1
j_gene: TRBJ2-3
v_gene: TRBV29-1
abundance: -

CDR3nt: TGCGCCAGCAGCTTGGAGAGCGGACACAATGAGCAGTTCTTC
CDR3aa: CASSLESGHNEQFF
d_gene: -
j_gene: TRBJ2-1
v_gene: TRBV5-1
abundance: -

CDR3nt: TGTGCCTGGACAGGGCCTCACGAGCAGTACTTC
CDR3aa: CAWTGPHEQYF
d_gene: -
j_gene: TRBJ2-7
v_gene: TRBV30
abundance: -

CDR3nt: TGCAGCGCGGTATCCGGCAGGAGCTCCTACAATGAGCAGTTCTTC
CDR3aa: CSAVSGRSSYNEQFF
d_gene: -
j_gene: TRBJ2-1
v_gene: TRBV29-1
abundance: -

CDR3nt: TGTGCCAGCAGCCCTTCGTCTTGGGTTACCTACAATGAGCAGTTCTTC
CDR3aa: CASSPSSWVTYNEQFF
d_gene: -
j_gene: TRBJ2-1
v_gene: TRBV7-2
abundance: -

CDR3nt: TGTGCCAGCAGCTTCTGGAGCTCCTACGAGCAGTACTTC
CDR3aa: CASSFWSSYEQYF
d_gene: -
j_gene: TRBJ2-7
v_gene: TRBV5-4
abundance: -

CDR3nt: TGCGCCAGCAGCTTGGGGGGACATCCTGGCTACAATGAGCAGTTCTTC
CDR3aa: CASSLGGHPGYNEQFF
d_gene: -
j_gene: TRBJ2-1
v_gene: TRBV5-1
abundance: once

CDR3nt: TGTGCCAGCAGGAGGGAAGGTTACGCTGAAGCTTTCTTT
CDR3aa: CASRREGYAEAFF
d_gene: -
j_gene: TRBJ1-1
v_gene: TRBV2
abundance: -

CDR3nt: TGTGCCAGCACGAGCGGGAGGGGGAACACCGGGGAGCTGTTTTTT
CDR3aa: CASTSGRGNTGELFF
d_gene: TRBD2
j_gene: TRBJ2-2
v_gene: TRBV6-5
abundance: -

CDR3nt: TGTGCCAGCAGTTCCCACTTAGTGCGAGGGGAAAAACTGTTTTTT
CDR3aa: CASSSHLVRGEKLFF
d_gene: -
j_gene: TRBJ1-4
v_gene: TRBV11-2
abundance: -

CDR3nt: TGTGCCAGCACCAAGAGACAGGGGCTGAACACTGAAGCTTTCTTT
CDR3aa: CASTKRQGLNTEAFF
d_gene: TRBD1
j_gene: TRBJ1-1
v_gene: TRBV2
abundance: -

CDR3nt: TGTGCCAGCAGCCTGCTGGAGGGAAACACCATATATTTT
CDR3aa: CASSLLEGNTIYF
d_gene: -
j_gene: TRBJ1-3
v_gene: TRBV5-6
abundance: -

CDR3nt: TGTGCCTGGTCCAGGGGGCGCGAGAATCAGCCCCAGCATTTT
CDR3aa: CAWSRGRENQPQHF
d_gene: TRBD1
j_gene: TRBJ1-5
v_gene: TRBV30
abundance: -

CDR3nt: TGCACCAGCAGCTCCTCCCCCCAGCCGGCGTGCGGACGGAGCTGGGAGACCCAGTACTTC
CDR3aa: CTSSSSPQPACGRSWETQYF
d_gene: -
j_gene: TRBJ2-5
v_gene: TRBV1
abundance: -

CDR3nt: TGCGCCAGCAGCTTGGTTCCGGGAGGCGAGCAGTACTTC
CDR3aa: CASSLVPGGEQYF
d_gene: TRBD2
j_gene: TRBJ2-7
v_gene: TRBV5-1
abundance: once

CDR3nt: TGTGCCAGCAGCTCACGCTGGAGCCAACAGGGACTCCAAGAGACCCAGTACTTC
CDR3aa: CASSSRWSQQGLQETQYF
d_gene: -
j_gene: TRBJ2-5
v_gene: TRBV7-9
abundance: -